A selection of T cell receptor beta chains follows, all from one sample in a study of graft-versus-host responses after intestinal transplantation. Clones were sequenced by immunoSEQ multiplex PCR, and TCRdb holds only the in-frame ones, with some missing. Among 75,000 to 100,000 clones listed, more than 80% were seen once. The sample consisted of PBMCs, taken about 450 days after intestinal transplant. The source of these receptors is a human patient who received an intestinal transplant, so some T cells may come from the graft donor. The CDR3 runs from the conserved cysteine through the conserved F or W. D genes are given only for firm matches. Not all rows give a size; the values are once, few, many and, for expanded clones, a class.

clone_size	v_call	j_call	d_call	cdr3_aa	cdr3_nt
-	TRBV9	TRBJ1-1	TRBD1	CASSAQGAEVTEAFF	TGTGCCAGCAGCGCCCAGGGGGCTGAGGTCACTGAAGCTTTCTTT
-	TRBV5-1	TRBJ1-5	TRBD1	CASSPGQGDQPQHF	TGCGCCAGCAGCCCCGGACAGGGTGATCAGCCCCAGCATTTT
-	TRBV7-8	TRBJ2-1	-	CASSRGSPSYNEQFF	TGTGCCAGCAGCCGTGGCAGCCCGTCTTACAATGAGCAGTTCTTC
once	TRBV7-3	TRBJ2-1	TRBD2	CASSLGSSGGQNEQFF	TGTGCCAGCAGCTTAGGGTCGAGCGGGGGTCAGAATGAGCAGTTCTTC
-	TRBV7-8	TRBJ1-6	TRBD1	CASSLTGTGANSPLHF	TGTGCCAGCAGCTTAACCGGGACAGGGGCTAATTCACCCCTCCACTTT
-	TRBV9	TRBJ1-4	-	CASSSVSSTNEKLFF	TGTGCCAGCAGCTCCGTCAGCTCAACTAATGAAAAACTGTTTTTT
-	TRBV11-2	TRBJ2-7	-	CASSGTQTTYEQYF	TGTGCCAGCAGCGGGACTCAGACCACCTACGAGCAGTACTTC
few	TRBV10-3	TRBJ1-4	-	CAISEVNEKLFF	TGTGCCATCAGTGAGGTCAATGAAAAACTGTTTTTT
-	TRBV5-1	TRBJ2-2	-	CASTLGTPNTGELFF	TGCGCCAGCACCCTCGGGACTCCGAACACCGGGGAGCTGTTTTTT
-	TRBV5-4	TRBJ1-2	-	CASYAPGLDGYTF	TGTGCCAGCTACGCTCCAGGGTTGGATGGCTACACCTTC
few	TRBV5-1	TRBJ2-5	-	CASSLGGRKETQYF	TGCGCCAGCAGCTTGGGAGGGAGGAAAGAGACCCAGTACTTC
-	TRBV13	TRBJ1-2	-	CASRSGRGLGPTYGYTF	TGTGCCAGCAGATCAGGAAGGGGGTTGGGGCCTACCTATGGCTACACCTTC
-	TRBV7-3	TRBJ1-2	TRBD1	CASSLGDRPYTF	TGTGCCAGCAGCTTAGGGGACAGGCCCTACACCTTC
-	TRBV10-3	TRBJ2-6	-	CAIRGDGGGSGANVLTF	TGTGCCATCAGGGGGGACGGTGGAGGTTCTGGGGCCAACGTCCTGACTTTC